The T cell receptor (beta chain) described here comes from a study of T cell responses to AZD1222 COVID-19 vaccine (dated by TCRdb to the early 2020s). Broadly, across the study: AZD1222 recipients whose second dose came at about 4 weeks and those whose second dose came at about 12 weeks were combined into one group, since spike-specific TCR depth and breadth did not differ between the two schedules. A total of approximately 250 trial participants underwent TCR sequencing, of whom roughly 210 had received two doses of AZD1222 and roughly 26 had received two doses of the MenACWY control vaccine. Trial participants were enrolled by age into subgroups of 18-55, 56-69 and 70-plus years, and around 150, 28 and 57 TCR-sequenced participants, respectively, were included in these subgroups.

This clone has only one observation. Its antigen is unknown. No base qualities exist here, and no much larger clone lies one base off it. What this sample's time point label stands for: baseline before first vaccination. Vaccinee samples were obtained from the UK trials COV001 and COV002, which included a single-blind randomized controlled phase 2/3 trial of AZD1222 (ChAdOx1 nCoV-19) in healthy adults. For TCRbeta chain sequencing, PBMC samples were collected from trial participants at day 0 and at day 28 after the second dose. The CDR3 regions of human TCRbeta chains were subjected to immunosequencing. Regarding the original processing steps: TCRs in the repertoires were matched against a reference library of SARS-CoV-2-specific TCRs that had been generated with the MIRA antigen-specificity platform. Breadth meant the fraction of unique TCRs that were SARS-CoV-2-associated, whereas depth meant the fraction of total T cells that were SARS-CoV-2-associated. Using the MIRA data, each spike-specific TCR was assigned both to the spike region to which the TCR was reactive and to a CD4 or CD8 class. Log10-transformed breadth and depth values were compared by one-way ANOVA with Sidak's multiple comparisons tests. Imported from immuneACCESS, the table was reduced by TCRdb to in-frame sequences with V and J called. These copies leave out some clones; in studies compared against another copy, an unresolved V gene accounts for under half, and the cause of the remainder is not known. That table furnishes V, J and clone size, whereas the DNA furnished D and trimming. Here the sample has over 75,000 clones; more than 75% occur a single time. Jointly, the top ten make up about 2.9% of the sample.

Broad study findings and their caveats: After two AZD1222 doses, both the breadth and the depth of spike-specific TCRs were significantly higher than at day 0 and than in MenACWY recipients. Reportedly, almost half of the unique spike-specific TCRs recognized epitopes lying outside the regions that are mutated in the B.1.351 and B.1.1.7 variants. Participants were mostly white British, with more females than males. The authors suggested clonal diversity may have been underestimated. Conclusions about previously exposed vaccinees are limited because only six or seven AZD1222 recipients were SARS-CoV-2 seropositive at baseline. Because no day 14 peak-response samples were available, the repertoires could be characterized only after the peak T cell response. The vaccine-associated CD4 TCRs covered the entire spike protein, and the dominant responses fell in regions 160-218 and 743-854. In the small 56-69-year group, the increase in depth fell short of significance, most likely because of low power.

V and J are truncated by 2 bases and 0 bases respectively, leaving an intervening sequence of 16 bases. According to the germline V gene, CDR1 reads SGHAT and CDR2 reads FQNNGV. From cysteine to phenylalanine, the CDR3 is 17 amino acids long. The sequence is cut down to CDR3 DNA, 51 bases in frame from base 1. Sequenced material: peripheral blood, taken on day 0 of AZD1222 vaccination. Recombination linked TRBV11-2 to TRBJ1-1; the best D guess is TRBD1, with 6 bases matching. This receptor was obtained from an adult in good health. The CDR3 in this case is CASSLKWGPPMNTEAFF. In nucleotide form, the sequence is TGTGCCAGCAGCTTAAAGTGGGGGCCACCCATGAACACTGAAGCTTTCTTT.